The entry that follows covers one T cell receptor beta chain sequence. Its antigen is unknown. Libraries were prepared by immunoSEQ multiplex PCR; TCRdb keeps only in-frame clonotypes and omits some of them. The sample holds 30,000 or so clones, 92% seen once. This record belongs to a study of T cell clonotyping in hematopoietic cell transplantation. Notes on the study in general: Recipient TCR diversity dropped after transplant; expanded clonotypes rose from day 30 to 180. CD4 and CD8 repertoire contributions could not be separated without sorting. At the given depth, recipient repertoires were over 97% de novo clonotypes.

The CDR3 runs to 15 residues. Deletions cut 0 bases from V and 3 bases from J, with 9 bases between. Germline V CDR1 and CDR2: PRHDT, FYEKMQ (reference sequence). Samples: about 28 days before transplant, then days 30, 100 and 180 after. Sequences were derived from PBMCs, sampled 100 days after allogeneic stem cell transplant. This TCR derives from a female patient in her fifties who had an allogeneic stem cell transplant from a related donor, so the T cells may come from the graft donor. Some clones in this sample may be carry-over from other donors' samples. The chain uses TRBV13 and TRBJ1-5; D may be TRBD1 (6 bases). CDR3 residues: CASSLGRGNNQPQHF. CDR3 DNA sequence: TGTGCCAGCAGCTTAGGCAGGGGTAACAATCAGCCCCAGCATTTT.